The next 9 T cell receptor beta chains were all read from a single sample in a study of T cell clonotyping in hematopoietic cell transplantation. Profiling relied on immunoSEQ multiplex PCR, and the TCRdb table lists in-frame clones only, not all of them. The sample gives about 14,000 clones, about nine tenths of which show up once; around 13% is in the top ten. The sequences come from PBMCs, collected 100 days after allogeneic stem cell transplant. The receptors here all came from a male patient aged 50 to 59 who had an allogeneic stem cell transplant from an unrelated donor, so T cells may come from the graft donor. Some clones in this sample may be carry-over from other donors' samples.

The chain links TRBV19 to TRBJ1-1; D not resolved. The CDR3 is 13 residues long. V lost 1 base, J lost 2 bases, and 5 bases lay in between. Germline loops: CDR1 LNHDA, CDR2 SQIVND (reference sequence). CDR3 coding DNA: TGTGCCAGTAGTATAGGCGGTAACACTGAAGCTTTCTTT. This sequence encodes CASSIGGNTEAFF.

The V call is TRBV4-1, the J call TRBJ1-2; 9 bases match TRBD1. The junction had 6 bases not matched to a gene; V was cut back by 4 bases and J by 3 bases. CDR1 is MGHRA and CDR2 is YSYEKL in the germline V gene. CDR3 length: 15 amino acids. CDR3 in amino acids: CASSLGQGQDYGYTF. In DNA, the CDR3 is TGCGCCAGCAGCCTCGGACAGGGGCAGGACTATGGCTACACCTTC.

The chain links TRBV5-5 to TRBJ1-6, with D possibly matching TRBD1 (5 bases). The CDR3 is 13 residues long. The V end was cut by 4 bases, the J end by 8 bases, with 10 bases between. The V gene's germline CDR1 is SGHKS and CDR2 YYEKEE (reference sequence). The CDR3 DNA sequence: TGTGCCAGCAGCACAGGTGGGGATTCACCCCTCCACTTT. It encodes CASSTGGDSPLHF.

The CDR3: CSAGPVTEQFF. The CDR3 DNA follows: TGCAGTGCAGGTCCCGTAACGGAGCAGTTCTTC. The chain uses TRBV20-1 and TRBJ2-1; D gene unclear. Trimming shortened V by 6 bases and J by 10 bases, and 13 bases separated the two germline ends. The CDR3 sequence is 11 residues long. Germline values: CDR1 DFQATT, CDR2 SNEGSKA (reference sequence).

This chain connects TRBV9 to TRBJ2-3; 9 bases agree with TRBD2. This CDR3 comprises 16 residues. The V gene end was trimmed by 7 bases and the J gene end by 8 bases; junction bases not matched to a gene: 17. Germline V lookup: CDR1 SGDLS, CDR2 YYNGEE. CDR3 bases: TGTGCCAGCGGTTCCCTAGCGGGAAAGGGTCTAGGTACGCAGTATTTT. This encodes CASGSLAGKGLGTQYF.

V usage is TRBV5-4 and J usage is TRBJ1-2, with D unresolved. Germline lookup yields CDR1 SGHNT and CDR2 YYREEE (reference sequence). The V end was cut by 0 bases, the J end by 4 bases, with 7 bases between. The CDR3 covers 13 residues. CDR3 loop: CASSLAIFYGYTF. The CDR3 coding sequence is TGTGCCAGCAGCTTGGCTATCTTCTATGGCTACACCTTC.

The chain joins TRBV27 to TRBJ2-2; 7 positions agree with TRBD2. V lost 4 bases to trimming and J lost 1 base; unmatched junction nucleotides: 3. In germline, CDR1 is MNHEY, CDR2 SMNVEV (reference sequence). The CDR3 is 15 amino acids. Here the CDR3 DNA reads TGTGCCAGCAGTTCGGGGGGAGAGAACACCGGGGAGCTGTTTTTT. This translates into CASSSGGENTGELFF.

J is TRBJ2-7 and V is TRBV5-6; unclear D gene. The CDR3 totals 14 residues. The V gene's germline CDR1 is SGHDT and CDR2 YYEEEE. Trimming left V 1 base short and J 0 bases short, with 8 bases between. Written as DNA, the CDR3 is TGTGCCAGCAGCTTGTACGAAAACTCCTACGAGCAGTACTTC. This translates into CASSLYENSYEQYF.

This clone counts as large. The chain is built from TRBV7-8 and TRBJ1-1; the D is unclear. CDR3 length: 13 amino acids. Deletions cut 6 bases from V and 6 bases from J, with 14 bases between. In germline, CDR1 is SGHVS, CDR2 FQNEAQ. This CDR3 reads CASSQTPGSEAFF. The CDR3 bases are TGTGCCAGCAGTCAAACCCCTGGGTCTGAAGCTTTCTTT.